This entry is about one T cell receptor (beta chain). The CDR3 has 16 residues. V shed 0 bases and J shed 4 bases, with 15 bases lying between them. CDR1 LGHNA and CDR2 YSLEER come from the germline V gene. The data were produced by immunoSEQ multiplex PCR, yet TCRdb's version contains in-frame clones alone and is incomplete. The sample lists 300,000 or so clones, about 90% occurring once. This sample was taken from a study of blood T cell repertoires in COVID-19. Sequences were obtained from peripheral blood. This TCR derives from a man aged 18 to 29 who had recovered from COVID-19. The chain is built from TRBV4-3 and TRBJ2-5; the D gene is possibly TRBD2 (5 bases). CDR3: CASSQDRAVGRETQYF. The DNA for the CDR3 is TGCGCCAGCAGCCAAGATCGGGCGGTGGGGAGAGAGACCCAGTACTTC.